This TCR beta chain was obtained from a study of blood T cell repertoires in COVID-19. Study processing details: Reference gene primer amplification yielded estimated nucleated cell counts. Sequencing was performed with immunoSEQ multiplex PCR; in TCRdb, only in-frame clones are kept and a portion is missing. V, J and clone size reflect that table, while D and trimming were determined from the DNA. The data contain more than 70,000 clones, roughly 87% of them singletons. V lost 3 bases, J lost 7 bases, and 15 bases lay in between. Germline values: CDR1 SNHLY, CDR2 FYNNEI. This CDR3 has 15 amino acids.

Source material: peripheral blood. The rearrangement joins TRBV2 to TRBJ1-4, with TRBD1 as a possible D gene (5 bases). This receptor was obtained from a woman aged 45-59 years with active or convalescent COVID-19. CDR3: CASSDLPGVGEKLFF. CDR3 nucleotides: TGTGCCAGCAGTGACCTGCCGGGGGTGGGTGAAAAACTGTTTTTT.